This TCR beta chain was identified in a study of T cells in Graves' hyperthyroidism and ophthalmopathy. Study results and caveats: Researchers report that a 13 V-J model separated ophthalmopathy from stable hyperthyroidism.

This clonotype showed up many times. Its matching antigen is unknown. V lost 7 bases, J lost 2 bases, and 10 bases stayed unmatched. Looked up from germline, CDR1 is LGHDT and CDR2 is YNNKEL (reference sequence). CDR3 length: 16 residues. TCR beta CDR3 sequences were amplified from RNA transcripts. TCR CDR3 regions were first amplified by RT-PCR with HTBI primers. MiXCR, run by TCRdb on the multiplex PCR reads, gives a single entry per CDR3 protein. The sample has around 430,000 distinct CDR3 sequences; 14% to 15% are singletons. Sequenced input: blood. This receptor was taken from a woman aged 30 to 39 with Graves' hyperthyroidism. The rearrangement joins TRBV3-1 to TRBJ2-1; TRBD2 agrees at 8 bases. CDR3 amino acids: CASTLGVAGPYNEQFF. In nucleotides, the CDR3 is TGTGCCAGCACCCTCGGGGTAGCGGGGCCCTACAATGAGCAGTTCTTC.